A single sample gave rise to the 7 T cell receptor beta chains below, sequenced in a study of blood T cell repertoires in COVID-19. Only in-frame clones appear in the TCRdb table, and some are missing; sequencing was by immunoSEQ multiplex PCR. The table shows 200,000 or so clones, with around four fifths occurring only once. Sequencing was carried out using peripheral blood. These TCRs come from a human donor with acute or convalescent COVID-19. The donor label of this sample is uncertain.

The chain links TRBV6-5 to TRBJ1-4; D uncertain. Germline CDR1 reads MNHEY; CDR2 reads SVGAGI. Between the trimmed V and J ends, which lost 3 bases and 8 bases, there was a span of 13 bases. The CDR3 extends over 14 amino acids. The DNA for the CDR3 is TGTGCCAGCAGTTATACCAGTGGGAGGGAAAAACTGTTTTTT. This gives the protein CASSYTSGREKLFF.

This chain connects TRBV4-2 to TRBJ2-7, with D perhaps TRBD2 (5 bases). V shed 0 bases and J shed 0 bases, with 12 bases lying between them. This CDR3 is built from 16 residues. Germline CDR1 and CDR2: LGHNA and YNFKEQ. The CDR3 loop is CASSQDSSKSSYEQYF. The DNA of the CDR3 is TGTGCCAGCAGCCAAGATTCTAGCAAAAGCTCCTACGAGCAGTACTTC.

This clone was counted once. V usage is TRBV28 and J usage is TRBJ2-3, with 7 bases fitting TRBD2. Germline CDR1 MDHEN, CDR2 SYDVKM. The CDR3 has 15 amino acids. The V and J ends lost 5 bases and 1 base, in that order; junction bases with no gene match: 6. CDR3 protein: CASSDGDYGTDTQYF. CDR3 DNA sequence: TGTGCCAGCAGTGATGGGGACTACGGCACAGATACGCAGTATTTT.

The V gene is TRBV7-2, the J gene TRBJ1-1; D is possibly TRBD1 (5 bases). V was trimmed by 6 bases and J by 1 base, leaving 12 bases between them. CDR3 length: 14 residues. Germline-derived CDR1 and CDR2 are SGHTA and FQGNSA. CDR3 nucleotides: TGTGCCAGCAGTTTCCTAGGGGAGAACACTGAAGCTTTCTTT. It yields the protein CASSFLGENTEAFF.

The V and J genes are TRBV2 and TRBJ1-3; TRBD1 agrees at 7 bases. CDR3 length equals 14 residues. The germline V gene encodes CDR1 SNHLY and CDR2 FYNNEI. The J segment lost 5 bases and the V segment lost 1 base, leaving 2 bases of the junction unmatched. CDR3 nucleotides: TGTGCCAGCAGTGAAGACAGGGGACGAAACACCATATATTTT. Amino acids: CASSEDRGRNTIYF.

The sample holds one count of this clone. J is TRBJ1-2 and V is TRBV11-2, with TRBD1 as a possible D gene (6 bases). V lost 5 bases to trimming and J lost 4 bases, with 8 bases between them. The CDR3 is 12 residues long. In germline, CDR1 is SGHAT, CDR2 FQNNGV. The CDR3 DNA reads as TGTGCCAGCAGCGTCAGGGGCTATGGCTACACCTTC. It codes for CASSVRGYGYTF.

The chain links TRBV11-2 to TRBJ2-7; D gene uncertain. Per the germline V gene, CDR1 is SGHAT and CDR2 is FQNNGV. V lost 0 bases and J 3 bases, leaving 6 bases between the germline ends. This CDR3 has 13 amino acids. The CDR3 DNA reads TGTGCCAGCAGCTTAGACTCCTACTACGAGCAGTACTTC. It is translated as CASSLDSYYEQYF.